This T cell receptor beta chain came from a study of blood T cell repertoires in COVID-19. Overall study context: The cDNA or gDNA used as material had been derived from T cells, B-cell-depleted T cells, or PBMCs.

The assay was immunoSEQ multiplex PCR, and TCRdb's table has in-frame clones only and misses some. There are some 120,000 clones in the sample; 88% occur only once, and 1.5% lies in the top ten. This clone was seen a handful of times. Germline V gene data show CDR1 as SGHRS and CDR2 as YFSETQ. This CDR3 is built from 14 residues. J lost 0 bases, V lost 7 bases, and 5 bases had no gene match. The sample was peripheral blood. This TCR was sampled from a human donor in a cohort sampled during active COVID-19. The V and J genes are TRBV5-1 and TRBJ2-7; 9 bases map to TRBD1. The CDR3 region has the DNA TGCGCCAGCCAGGGACAGGGTAGCTCCTACGAGCAGTACTTC. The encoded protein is CASQGQGSSYEQYF.